The present entry profiles one TCR beta chain with its context. Antigen specificity is unknown. The record originates from a study of T cell repertoires in cytomegalovirus infection. MiXCR was run by TCRdb on the reads, yielding one entry per CDR3 protein. The sample lists approximately 280,000 distinct CDR3 sequences, approximately 22% seen once, with around 20% in the top ten. V gave up 7 bases and J gave up 3 bases, with 12 bases separating them. Germline V gives CDR1 SNHLY, CDR2 FYNNEI. The CDR3 is 13 residues long. The TCR sequence derives from a human donor in good health (CMV status not recorded). Some clones in this sample may be carry-over from other donors' samples. The gene calls are TRBV2 and TRBJ1-1; D possibly corresponds to TRBD1 (5 bases). This specimen consisted of cultured PBMCs, obtained from culture after CMV antigen stimulation. This CDR3 reads CASTGDRYTEAFF. The CDR3 DNA reads as TGTGCCAGCACCGGGGACCGCTACACTGAAGCTTTCTTT.